Shown below are 24 T cell receptor beta chains from a single sample sequenced in a study of cytomegalovirus exposure and HLA in healthy donors. A multiplex PCR was run with 60 Vbeta primers and 13 Jbeta primers. Clones were sequenced by immunoSEQ multiplex PCR, and TCRdb holds only the in-frame ones, with some missing. The sample has 55,000 to 70,000 clones, 65% to 90% seen once; the top ten hold 1.5% to 2%. Material for sequencing was PBMCs. Receptors were obtained from a human donor in good health.

The gene calls are TRBV19 and TRBJ2-1, with a possible D match to TRBD2 (5 bases). Trimming pared 6 bases from V and 0 bases from J, leaving 15 bases between. Germline assignment: CDR1 LNHDA and CDR2 SQIVND (reference sequence). This CDR3 has 16 residues. The chain's CDR3 is CASRQIASLSYNEQFF. The DNA for the CDR3 is TGTGCCAGTAGACAGATAGCGTCTCTCTCCTACAATGAGCAGTTCTTC.

The chain recombines TRBV6-1 with TRBJ2-7; unclear D gene. Deletions cut 3 bases from V and 6 bases from J, with 12 bases between. The length of the CDR3 is 13 residues. CDR1 and CDR2 (germline): MNHNS, SASEGT. The CDR3 reads CASSESRPGEQYF. In DNA, the CDR3 is TGTGCCAGCAGTGAGTCCCGGCCGGGCGAGCAGTACTTC.

In regard to this clone: Because it lacks the conserved phenylalanine or tryptophan at the end, this CDR3 is likely a read error. The V and J genes are TRBV19 and TRBJ1-2; D is ambiguous. CDR1 is LNHDA and CDR2 is SQIVND in the germline V gene (reference sequence). V gave up 6 bases and J gave up 4 bases, with 21 bases separating them. This CDR3 has 16 residues. The CDR3 nucleotides are TGTGCCAGTAGGAGGAGTGAGGGAACTGAGGGCTATGGCTACACCCTC. This translates into CASRRSEGTEGYGYTL.

The chain combines TRBV7-2 with TRBJ1-3, with 9 bases aligning to TRBD1. This CDR3 spans 15 amino acids. J gave up 2 bases and V 5 bases, and 4 bases lay outside the gene matches. Germline V CDR1 and CDR2: SGHTA, FQGNSA. In nucleotides, the CDR3 is TGTGCCAGCAGCATTAGACAGGGGGCTGGAAACACCATATATTTT. Amino acid sequence: CASSIRQGAGNTIYF.

The rearrangement uses TRBV9 and TRBJ2-2, with 8 bases fitting TRBD1. Germline CDR1 is SGDLS and CDR2 is YYNGEE. There are 16 residues in the CDR3. V trimming: 1 base; J trimming: 5 bases; junction bases outside the gene matches: 7. The CDR3 DNA is TGTGCCAGCAGCGTAAGGGGGCAGGGGGCTACCGGGGAGCTGTTTTTT. Protein product: CASSVRGQGATGELFF. The whole variable domain, remainder taken from reference TRBV9 and TRBJ2-2, is DSGVTQTPKHLITATGQRVTLRCSPRSGDLSVYWYQQSLDQGLQFLIQYYNGEERAKGNILERFSAQQFPDLHSELNLSSLELGDSALYFCASSVRGQGATGELFFGEGSRLTVL.

The CDR3 sequence is CSVDRDYEQYF. The DNA for the CDR3 is TGCAGCGTTGACAGGGACTACGAGCAGTACTTC. This sequence joins TRBV29-1 and TRBJ2-7, with D perhaps matching TRBD1 (5 bases). Trimming removed 3 bases at V and 3 bases at J, with 6 bases between. The CDR3 covers 11 residues. From germline, CDR1 is SQVTM and CDR2 ANQGSEA.

The V and J genes are TRBV23-1 and TRBJ2-5; TRBD1 aligns across 10 bases. TRBV23-1 is designated an ORF whose function remains uncertain. J gave up 5 bases and V 2 bases, and 8 bases lay outside the gene matches. The CDR3 extends over 16 amino acids. The CDR3 DNA sequence: TGCGCCAGCAGTCAAGAGGGACAGGGGATCAAGGAGACCCAGTACTTC. This sequence encodes CASSQEGQGIKETQYF.

The genes are TRBV5-1 and TRBJ1-4, with 9 bases identical to TRBD1. V lost 2 bases and J lost 8; bases outside the gene matches: 7. CDR3 length: 15 residues. Germline assignment: CDR1 SGHRS and CDR2 YFSETQ. The CDR3 region is CASSFTGGFREKLFF. CDR3 nucleotide sequence: TGCGCCAGCAGCTTCACAGGGGGCTTTAGGGAAAAACTGTTTTTT.

This chain joins TRBV5-1 and TRBJ2-7; 8 nucleotides line up with TRBD1. CDR3 length: 15 amino acids. V was clipped by 2 bases and J by 0 bases; unmatched bases: 4. CDR1 is SGHRS, CDR2 YFSETQ, per germline. The CDR3 coding sequence is TGCGCCAGCAGCTTAGGACAGGGTCTCTCCTACGAGCAGTACTTC. As protein: CASSLGQGLSYEQYF.

This clone showed up just a few times. The chain employs TRBV7-3 and TRBJ1-6; D is perhaps TRBD1 (5 bases). The CDR3 extends over 15 amino acids. V was clipped by 3 bases and J by 0 bases, with 6 bases between them. From germline, CDR1 is SGHTA and CDR2 FQGTGA. The CDR3 DNA reads as TGTGCCAGCAGCTTCGGGGGCTCCTATAATTCACCCCTCCACTTT. Translating it yields CASSFGGSYNSPLHF.

The J gene is TRBJ1-1, the V gene TRBV11-2, with TRBD1 identical over 7 bases. From germline, CDR1 is SGHAT and CDR2 FQNNGV. CDR3 length: 14 amino acids. The ends lost 1 base at V and 7 bases at J; junction bases unmatched: 6. The CDR3 is CASSLARDSREAFF. DNA of the CDR3: TGTGCCAGCAGCTTAGCTCGGGACAGTCGTGAAGCTTTCTTT.

This clone is a singleton in its sample. This sequence joins TRBV7-3 and TRBJ2-3; 9 nucleotides agree with TRBD2. There are 16 residues in the CDR3. With V trimmed by 6 bases and J by 0 bases, 7 bases remained unmatched. Germline loops: CDR1 SGHTA, CDR2 FQGTGA. CDR3 sequence (DNA): TGTGCCAGCAGTCCTGGACTAGCGCTAAGCACAGATACGCAGTATTTT. The encoded protein is CASSPGLALSTDTQYF.

This chain uses TRBV28 with TRBJ2-7, with D perhaps matching TRBD1 (6 bases). With 3 bases removed from V and 3 bases from J, the gap between germline ends came to 6 bases. This CDR3 region has 12 residues. Germline CDR1 and CDR2: MDHEN and SYDVKM. CDR3 DNA: TGTGCCAGCAGTTTGGACAGCTACGAGCAGTACTTC. Its protein product is CASSLDSYEQYF.

The genes are TRBV14 and TRBJ1-2; D possibly corresponds to TRBD1 (6 bases). V was trimmed by 2 bases and J by 6 bases, leaving 10 bases between them. The CDR3 covers 13 residues. Per germline, CDR1 SGHDN and CDR2 FVKESK. The CDR3 spells CASSQTGYDGYTF. Written as DNA, the CDR3 is TGTGCCAGCAGCCAAACAGGGTATGATGGCTACACCTTC. The full variable domain, in which reference TRBV14 and TRBJ1-2 provide the parts outside the CDR3, is EAGVTQFPSHSVIEKGQTVTLRCDPISGHDNLYWYRRVMGKEIKFLLHFVKESKQDESGMPNNRFLAERTGGTYSTLKVQPAELEDSGVYFCASSQTGYDGYTFGSGTRLTVV.

The rearrangement joins TRBV6-5 to TRBJ1-1; the D gene is possibly TRBD1 (5 bases). Germline CDR1 MNHEY, CDR2 SVGAGI. V gave up 4 bases and J gave up 3 bases, with 12 bases separating them. This CDR3 spans 14 amino acids. The CDR3 DNA sequence: TGTGCCAGCAGTTCCCACGGGGGGGACACTGAAGCTTTCTTT. This gives the protein CASSSHGGDTEAFF.

In its sample, this clone was seen once. V usage is TRBV4-3 and J usage is TRBJ2-6; the D gene is possibly TRBD2 (6 bases). Germline CDR1 LGHNA, CDR2 YSLEER. This CDR3 has 17 residues. Trimming pared 0 bases from V and 0 bases from J, leaving 9 bases between. CDR3: CASSQDGGSSGANVLTF. CDR3 in DNA: TGCGCCAGCAGCCAAGATGGGGGGAGCTCTGGGGCCAACGTCCTGACTTTC.

The chain uses TRBV4-3 and TRBJ2-7, with D maybe TRBD2 (6 bases). The length of the CDR3 is 14 residues. V shed 1 base and J shed 6 bases, with 13 bases lying between them. Germline-derived CDR1 and CDR2 are LGHNA and YSLEER. CDR3 nucleotide sequence: TGCGCCAGCAGCCAAGTCCCGCAGGGAGGCGAGCAGTACTTC. It specifies CASSQVPQGGEQYF.

The V and J genes are TRBV5-1 and TRBJ2-5, with 7 bases matching TRBD1. Germline-derived CDR1 and CDR2 are SGHRS and YFSETQ. This CDR3 comprises 14 residues. Germline trimming cut 4 bases from V and 4 bases from J; bases unmatched to any gene: 7. Here the CDR3 DNA reads TGCGCCAGCAGCAATGACACAGGGGCAGAGACCCAGTACTTC. Translating it yields CASSNDTGAETQYF. Full variable domain (outside the CDR3, taken from reference TRBV5-1 and TRBJ2-5): KAGVTQTPRYLIKTRGQQVTLSCSPISGHRSVSWYQQTPGQGLQFLFEYFSETQRNKGNFPGRFSGRQFSNSRSEMNVSTLELGDSALYLCASSNDTGAETQYFGPGTRLLVL.

A word on this clone: One end of the junction fails to match germline, which may point to a read error. V gene TRBV5-6 combines with J gene TRBJ2-5; 9 nucleotides align to TRBD2. The CDR3 is 13 amino acids. CDR1 is SGHDT, CDR2 YYEEEE, per germline. CDR3 loop: CASSLGLAAGGHF. In DNA form, the CDR3 reads TGTGCCAGCAGCTTGGGACTAGCGGCAGGAGGGCACTTC. Based on the CDR3 plus reference TRBV5-6 and TRBJ2-5, the full variable domain is DAGVTQSPTHLIKTRGQQVTLRCSPKSGHDTVSWYQQALGQGPQFIFQYYEEEERQRGNFPDRFSGHQFPNYSSELNVNALLLGDSALYLCASSLGLAAGGHFGPGTRLLVL.

The chain is built from TRBV7-9 and TRBJ2-7; no clear D gene. The CDR3 consists of 12 residues. V lost 2 bases and J lost 5, with 7 bases in between. Germline V gene data show CDR1 as SEHNR and CDR2 as FQNEAQ (reference sequence). CDR3: CASSLLQNEQYF. CDR3 in DNA: TGTGCCAGCAGCTTACTACAGAACGAGCAGTACTTC.

The chain links TRBV2 to TRBJ2-5, with D maybe TRBD1 (6 bases). Germline CDR1 and CDR2: SNHLY and FYNNEI. The CDR3 covers 15 residues. The ends were cut back, 8 bases at V and 8 bases at J, with 24 bases in the middle. The CDR3 is CASRPGVGDILTQYF. The CDR3 nucleotides read TGTGCCAGCCGCCCCGGGGTAGGGGACATACTAACCCAGTACTTC.

This rearrangement joins TRBV7-2 to TRBJ1-1; 10 bases align to TRBD1. Germline V gives CDR1 SGHTA, CDR2 FQGNSA. The CDR3 spans 14 residues. The trim removed 5 bases at V and 4 bases at J, leaving 4 bases unmatched. The CDR3 spells CASSGDRGLTEAFF. The CDR3 DNA is TGTGCCAGCAGCGGGGACAGGGGTCTCACTGAAGCTTTCTTT.

The chain uses TRBV5-6 and TRBJ1-3, with TRBD1 as a possible D gene (5 bases). CDR1 and CDR2 (germline): SGHDT, YYEEEE. The V end lost 0 bases, the J end lost 0 bases, and 7 bases lay between the germline ends. The CDR3 runs to 15 residues. The CDR3 region is CASSLVQGSGNTIYF. DNA of the CDR3: TGTGCCAGCAGCTTGGTTCAGGGCTCTGGAAACACCATATATTTT.

This clone appeared a few times. The chain has TRBV9 and TRBJ1-5; 7 bases match TRBD1. Germline CDR1 and CDR2: SGDLS and YYNGEE. Trimming cost V 3 bases and J 9 bases; bases outside gene matches: 3. The CDR3 length is 12 residues. CDR3 coding DNA: TGTGCCAGCAGCGGACGGACAGGGCCCCAGCATTTT. The encoded protein is CASSGRTGPQHF. Using reference TRBV9 and TRBJ1-5 for the parts outside the CDR3, the full variable domain is DSGVTQTPKHLITATGQRVTLRCSPRSGDLSVYWYQQSLDQGLQFLIQYYNGEERAKGNILERFSAQQFPDLHSELNLSSLELGDSALYFCASSGRTGPQHFGDGTRLSIL.